This T cell receptor (beta chain) was sequenced in a study of vaccination and CD4 T cells after COVID-19. Study-level background: Stimulation used overlapping spike peptides from SARS-CoV-2, HCoV-NL63, HCoV-OC43 and HCoV-229E.

The Oncomine TCR Beta short-read assay generated sequence data from the DNA of cultured CD4+ T cells. Genomic DNA was isolated from cultured CD4+ T cells. Each CDR3 protein is one row after TCRdb ran MiXCR on the PCR reads. The sample holds some 20,000 distinct CDR3 sequences; about 61% are singletons and the top ten take about 10%. The treatment denotes: approximately 11-day PBMC culture with coronavirus spike peptide pools or control peptides (ViraFEST assay). PBMCs were cultured at over 1.5 million per well with 8 to 10 IU/ml IL-2 and 10 ug/ml peptide pools. Following a culture period (approximately 9 days), negative selection was used to isolate CD4+ T cells. The CDR3 runs 14 residues. V was shortened by 2 bases and J by 5 bases, with 10 bases between the two germline ends. Germline V lookup: CDR1 SGHTA, CDR2 FQGNSA. About this clonotype itself: The antigen remains unidentified.

Source material: CD4+ T cells from blood, cultured in vitro. This rearrangement joins TRBV7-2 to TRBJ2-1; D is undetermined. The TCR sequence derives from a human donor who had recovered from COVID-19. In DNA, the CDR3 is TGTGCCAGCAGCTTATCCTCTGCAAACAATGAGCAGTTCTTC. Translated, it gives CASSLSSANNEQFF.